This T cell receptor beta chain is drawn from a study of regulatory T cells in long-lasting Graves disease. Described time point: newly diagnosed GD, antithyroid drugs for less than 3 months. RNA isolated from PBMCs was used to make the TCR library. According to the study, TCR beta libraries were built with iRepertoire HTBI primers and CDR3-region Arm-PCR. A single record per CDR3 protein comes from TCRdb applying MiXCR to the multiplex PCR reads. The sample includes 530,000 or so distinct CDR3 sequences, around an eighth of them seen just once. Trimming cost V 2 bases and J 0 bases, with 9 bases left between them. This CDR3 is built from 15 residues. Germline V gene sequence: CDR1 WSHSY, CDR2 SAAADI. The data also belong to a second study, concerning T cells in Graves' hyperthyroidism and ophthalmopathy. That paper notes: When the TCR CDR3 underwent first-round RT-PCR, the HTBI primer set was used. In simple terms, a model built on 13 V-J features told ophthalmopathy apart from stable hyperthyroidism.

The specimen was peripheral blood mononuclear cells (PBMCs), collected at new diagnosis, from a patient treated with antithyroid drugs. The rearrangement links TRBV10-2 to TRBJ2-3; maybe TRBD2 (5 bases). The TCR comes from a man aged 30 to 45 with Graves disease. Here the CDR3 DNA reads TGCGCCAGCAGTGAGAGCGGTTATAGCACAGATACGCAGTATTTT. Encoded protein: CASSESGYSTDTQYF.